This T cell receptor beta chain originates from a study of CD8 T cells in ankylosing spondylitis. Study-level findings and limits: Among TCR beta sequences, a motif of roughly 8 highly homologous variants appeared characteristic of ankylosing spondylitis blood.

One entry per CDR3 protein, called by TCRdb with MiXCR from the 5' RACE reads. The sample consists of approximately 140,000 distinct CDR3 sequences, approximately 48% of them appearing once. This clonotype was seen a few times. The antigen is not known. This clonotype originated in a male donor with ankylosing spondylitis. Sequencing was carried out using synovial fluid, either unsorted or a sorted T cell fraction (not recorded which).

The CDR3 here is CASSLEAEGTDTQYF. In nucleotides, the CDR3 is TGTGCCAGCAGTTTAGAAGCTGAAGGCACAGATACGCAGTATTTT. This chain connects TRBV6-2 or TRBV6-3 to TRBJ2-3, with D uncertain. The V end lost 4 bases, the J end lost 1 base, and 12 bases lay between the germline ends. The CDR3 totals 15 residues. CDR1 and CDR2 from the germline V gene are MNHEY and SVGEGT.